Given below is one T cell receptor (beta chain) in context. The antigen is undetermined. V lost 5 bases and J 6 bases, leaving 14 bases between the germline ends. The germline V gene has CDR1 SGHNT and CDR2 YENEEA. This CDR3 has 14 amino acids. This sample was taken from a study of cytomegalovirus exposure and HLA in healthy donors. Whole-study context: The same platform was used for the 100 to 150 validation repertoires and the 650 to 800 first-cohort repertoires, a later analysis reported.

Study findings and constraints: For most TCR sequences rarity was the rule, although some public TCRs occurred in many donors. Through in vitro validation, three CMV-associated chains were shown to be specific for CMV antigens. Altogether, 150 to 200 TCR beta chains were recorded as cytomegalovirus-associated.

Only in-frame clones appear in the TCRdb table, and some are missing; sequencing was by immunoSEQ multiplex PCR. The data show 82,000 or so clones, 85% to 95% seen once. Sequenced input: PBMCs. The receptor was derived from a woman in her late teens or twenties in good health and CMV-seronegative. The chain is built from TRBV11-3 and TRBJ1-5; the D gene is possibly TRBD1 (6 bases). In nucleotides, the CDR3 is TGTGCCAGCAGCCTAAAGGGGGTTGGTCAGCCCCAGCATTTT. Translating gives CASSLKGVGQPQHF. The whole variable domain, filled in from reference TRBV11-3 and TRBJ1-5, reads EAGVVQSPRYKIIEKKQPVAFWCNPISGHNTLYWYLQNLGQGPELLIRYENEEAVDDSQLPKDRFSAERLKGVDSTLKIQPAELGDSAVYLCASSLKGVGQPQHFGDGTRLSIL.